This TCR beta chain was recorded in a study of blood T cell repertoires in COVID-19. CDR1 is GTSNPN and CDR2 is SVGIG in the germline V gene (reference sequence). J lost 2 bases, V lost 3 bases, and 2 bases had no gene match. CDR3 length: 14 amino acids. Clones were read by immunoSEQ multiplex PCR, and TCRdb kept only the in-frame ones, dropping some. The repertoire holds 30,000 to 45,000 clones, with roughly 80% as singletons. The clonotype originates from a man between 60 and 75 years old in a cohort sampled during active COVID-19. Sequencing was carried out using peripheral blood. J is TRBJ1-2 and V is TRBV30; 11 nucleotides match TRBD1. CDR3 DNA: TGTGCCTGGAGGGGGGACAGGGGGAACTATGGCTACACCTTC. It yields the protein CAWRGDRGNYGYTF.